The 18 T cell receptor beta chains given below trace back to one sample, sequenced in a study of PD-1 blockade in classical Hodgkin lymphoma. Each of the patients experienced relapse following autologous stem cell transplantation, and their brentuximab vedotin exposure differed. Assay: immunoSEQ multiplex PCR; the TCRdb copy retains only in-frame clones and omits some. Of about 99,000 clones listed, around 81% are singletons. This sample comprised peripheral blood mononuclear cells (PBMCs), obtained before the second cycle of nivolumab. These receptors came from a human donor with classical Hodgkin lymphoma.

The chain links TRBV30 to TRBJ1-1; 7 bases are a match to TRBD1. V gave up 4 bases and J gave up 2 bases; unmatched junction bases: 10. Germline-derived CDR1 and CDR2 are GTSNPN and SVGIG (reference sequence). The CDR3 totals 15 residues. CDR3 region: CAWTNPGQLNTEAFF. The DNA for the CDR3 is TGTGCCTGGACGAACCCGGGACAGCTAAACACTGAAGCTTTCTTT.

The chain couples TRBV6-5 to TRBJ1-1; unclear D gene. Trimming took 0 bases from V and 1 from J, leaving 9 bases between them. The CDR3 spans 15 residues. The germline gives CDR1 MNHEY, CDR2 SVGAGI. The CDR3 spells CASSYSPTRNTEAFF. CDR3 in DNA: TGTGCCAGCAGTTACTCCCCCACAAGGAACACTGAAGCTTTCTTT.

In nucleotides, the CDR3 is TGTGCCAGCACCACCGGGGTGCGGGACGGAGAGACCCAGTACTTC. The encoded protein is CASTTGVRDGETQYF. V gene TRBV5-6 combines with J gene TRBJ2-5, with a weak D call TRBD2 (6 bases). Trimming left V 6 bases short and J 4 bases short, with 19 bases between. The CDR3 sequence is 15 residues long. Per germline, CDR1 SGHDT and CDR2 YYEEEE. The full variable domain, its missing parts supplied by reference TRBV5-6 and TRBJ2-5, is DAGVTQSPTHLIKTRGQQVTLRCSPKSGHDTVSWYQQALGQGPQFIFQYYEEEERQRGNFPDRFSGHQFPNYSSELNVNALLLGDSALYLCASTTGVRDGETQYFGPGTRLLVL.

This clone has more than one count but fewer than ten. This rearrangement joins TRBV7-8 to TRBJ2-2; 9 bases map to TRBD1. The V and J ends lost 5 bases and 2 bases, in that order; junction bases with no gene match: 6. Germline V gene lookup returns CDR1 SGHVS and CDR2 FQNEAQ. CDR3 length: 16 amino acids. The CDR3 sequence is CASSPRTGANTGELFF. CDR3 nucleotides: TGTGCCAGCAGCCCCAGGACAGGGGCAAACACCGGGGAGCTGTTTTTT.

V usage is TRBV12-5 and J usage is TRBJ1-5; D is undetermined. Germline V lookup: CDR1 LGHNT, CDR2 FRNRAP. Trimming stripped 0 bases from V and 5 bases from J, with 14 bases between. CDR3 length: 16 amino acids. The DNA of the CDR3 is TGTGCTAGTGGTTTGGTAGCGGGGATCGGCGATCAGCCCCAGCATTTT. Residues: CASGLVAGIGDQPQHF.

The chain joins TRBV5-1 to TRBJ2-5; D may match TRBD1 or TRBD2 (5 bases each). Germline CDR1 SGHRS, CDR2 YFSETQ. CDR3 length: 15 amino acids. V lost 0 bases and J 5 bases, leaving 14 bases between the germline ends. The CDR3 here is CASSLGRGSGETQYF. The CDR3 nucleotides read TGCGCCAGCAGCTTGGGTAGGGGCTCGGGGGAGACCCAGTACTTC.

This chain's CDR3 is CASRTTGRIYGYTF. CDR3 coding DNA: TGTGCCAGCAGAACAACAGGGCGAATCTATGGCTACACCTTC. The chain couples TRBV6-5 to TRBJ1-2; possible D gene TRBD1, 6 bases. This CDR3 is built from 14 residues. The V gene lost 6 bases and the J gene lost 4 bases, with 15 bases spanning the gap. Germline V gene data show CDR1 as MNHEY and CDR2 as SVGAGI.

The gene calls are TRBV7-2 and TRBJ1-2; 8 positions match TRBD1. The CDR3 covers 14 residues. Germline V gene lookup returns CDR1 SGHTA and CDR2 FQGNSA. V trimming: 3 bases; J trimming: 8 bases; junction bases outside the gene matches: 8. The CDR3 region is CASSLDRVLRGYTF. The CDR3 bases are TGTGCCAGCAGCTTGGACAGGGTCTTGAGGGGCTACACCTTC. Together with reference TRBV7-2 and TRBJ1-2, the CDR3 gives the full variable domain: GAGVSQSPSNKVTEKGKDVELRCDPISGHTALYWYRQSLGQGLEFLIYFQGNSAPDKSGLPSDRFSAERTGGSVSTLTIQRTQQEDSAVYLCASSLDRVLRGYTFGSGTRLTVV.

The genes are TRBV5-6 and TRBJ1-1; a possible D gene is TRBD1 (5 bases). The germline CDR1 and CDR2 sequences are SGHDT and YYEEEE. This CDR3 is 13 amino acids long. V lost 5 bases and J lost 4, with 12 bases in between. CDR3 sequence reads: CASSAGHITEAFF. DNA of the CDR3: TGTGCCAGCAGTGCCGGACACATCACTGAAGCTTTCTTT.

V gene TRBV10-3 combines with J gene TRBJ2-2; TRBD1 agrees at 10 bases. The germline CDR1 and CDR2 sequences are ENHRY and SYGVKD. The CDR3 runs to 15 residues. The trim removed 6 bases at V and 6 bases at J, leaving 7 bases unmatched. The CDR3 DNA follows: TGTGCCATCAGCCGACAGGGGGCACCCCCCGGGGAGCTGTTTTTT. It codes for CAISRQGAPPGELFF.

V gene TRBV28 combines with J gene TRBJ1-5; D remains unclear. The germline gives CDR1 MDHEN, CDR2 SYDVKM. Trimming pared 5 bases from V and 7 bases from J, leaving 15 bases between. The CDR3 contains 14 residues. DNA for the CDR3: TGTGCCAGCAGTCGGGAAATTGCCAACCAGCCCCAGCATTTT. It specifies CASSREIANQPQHF.

CDR3 sequence reads: CASSLKRSSYNEQFF. In DNA, the CDR3 is TGTGCCAGCAGCTTAAAGCGGAGCTCCTACAATGAGCAGTTCTTC. The gene calls are TRBV7-2 and TRBJ2-1, with D perhaps matching TRBD2 (5 bases). Trimming shortened V by 2 bases and J by 0 bases, and 8 bases separated the two germline ends. Germline-derived CDR1 and CDR2 are SGHTA and FQGNSA. The CDR3 spans 15 residues.

The CDR3 loop is CASSPVGAGGQYNEQFF. The CDR3 DNA reads as TGTGCCAGCAGCCCTGTTGGAGCGGGAGGGCAGTACAATGAGCAGTTCTTC. V is TRBV7-2 and J is TRBJ2-1; TRBD2 aligns across 10 bases. The CDR3 runs to 17 residues. The J segment lost 4 bases and the V segment lost 5 bases, leaving 11 bases of the junction unmatched. Per the germline V gene, CDR1 is SGHTA and CDR2 is FQGNSA.

The chain combines TRBV30 with TRBJ2-7; the D is unclear. This CDR3 is built from 13 residues. V was trimmed by 2 bases and J by 4 bases, leaving 12 bases between them. CDR1 and CDR2 from the germline V gene are GTSNPN and SVGIG (reference sequence). The CDR3 loop reads CAWSSYSVYEQYF. The CDR3 coding sequence is TGTGCCTGGAGTTCCTACTCGGTTTACGAGCAGTACTTC.

V gene TRBV19 combines with J gene TRBJ2-7, with no clear D. The CDR3 has 14 amino acids. CDR1 and CDR2 from the germline V gene are LNHDA and SQIVND (reference sequence). Between the trimmed V and J ends, which lost 5 bases and 1 base, there was a span of 12 bases. The CDR3 is CASSPRTVSYEQYF. The CDR3 DNA sequence: TGTGCCAGTAGTCCCAGGACGGTATCCTACGAGCAGTACTTC.

The CDR3 sequence is CASSQTPTGTGGRREQYF. The CDR3 nucleotides are TGTGCCAGCAGCCAAACTCCCACAGGGACAGGCGGTCGTCGGGAGCAGTACTTC. The rearrangement links TRBV4-2 to TRBJ2-7; 8 nucleotides line up with TRBD1. Germline V gives CDR1 LGHNA, CDR2 YNFKEQ. The ends lost 2 bases at V and 7 bases at J; junction bases unmatched: 19. The length of the CDR3 is 18 residues.

This clone was picked up one time. Other DNA sequences of this sample code for an identical CDR3. The J gene is TRBJ2-5, the V gene TRBV5-8; D uncertain. V was cut by 2 bases and J by 1 base, with 9 bases left in between. Germline values: CDR1 SGHTS, CDR2 YDEGEE. This CDR3 is built from 14 residues. CDR3 protein: CASSFEVAQETQYF. Here the CDR3 DNA reads TGTGCCAGCAGCTTCGAGGTTGCCCAAGAGACCCAGTACTTC.

The gene calls are TRBV6-1 and TRBJ1-3; possible D gene TRBD1, 5 bases. Germline V gene lookup returns CDR1 MNHNS and CDR2 SASEGT. The CDR3 has 14 amino acids. V was clipped by 8 bases and J by 2 bases, with 13 bases between them. As DNA, the CDR3 is TGTGCCAGCCAAGCCGGGGCTGCTGGAAACACCATATATTTT. It codes for CASQAGAAGNTIYF.